This TCR beta chain was profiled in a study of CD8 T cells in ankylosing spondylitis. By quantitative 5'-RACE with molecular barcodes, the TCR beta libraries were made. TCRdb fed the 5' RACE reads into MiXCR, producing one record per CDR3 protein. The data contain 150,000 to 200,000 distinct CDR3 sequences, 15% to 20% of them singletons. Trimming left V 3 bases short and J 3 bases short, with 8 bases between. The CDR3 spans 13 residues. CDR1 is MGHRA and CDR2 is YSYEKL in the germline V gene. The table lists this clonotype with many counts. Its matching antigen is unknown. The study, taken as a whole, reports: Earlier literature documents some of the motif variants in reactive arthritis synovial fluid and blood. For ankylosing spondylitis blood, a TCR beta motif of eight or nine highly homologous variants appeared characteristic. Matched ankylosing spondylitis synovial fluid reportedly showed significant enrichment of disease-linked clones.

Sequencing used blood, either unsorted or a sorted T cell fraction (not recorded which). The gene calls are TRBV4-1 and TRBJ2-5; D possibly corresponds to TRBD2 (5 bases). The source is a male donor aged 10 to 30 with ankylosing spondylitis or in good health (not recorded which). CDR3: CASSQSEEETQYF. The CDR3 DNA is TGCGCCAGCAGCCAGTCGGAGGAAGAGACCCAGTACTTC.